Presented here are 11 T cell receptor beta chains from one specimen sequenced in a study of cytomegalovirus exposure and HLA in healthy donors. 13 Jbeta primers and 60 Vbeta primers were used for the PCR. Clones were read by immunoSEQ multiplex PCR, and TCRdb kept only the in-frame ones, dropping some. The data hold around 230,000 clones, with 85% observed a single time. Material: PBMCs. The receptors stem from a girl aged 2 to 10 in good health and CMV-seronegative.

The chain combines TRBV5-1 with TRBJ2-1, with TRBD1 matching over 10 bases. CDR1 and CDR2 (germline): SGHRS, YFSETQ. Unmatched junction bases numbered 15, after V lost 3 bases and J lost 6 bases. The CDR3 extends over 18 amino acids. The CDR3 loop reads CASSSTTPGTGDLNEQFF. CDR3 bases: TGCGCCAGCAGCTCAACGACGCCCGGGACAGGGGATCTCAATGAGCAGTTCTTC.

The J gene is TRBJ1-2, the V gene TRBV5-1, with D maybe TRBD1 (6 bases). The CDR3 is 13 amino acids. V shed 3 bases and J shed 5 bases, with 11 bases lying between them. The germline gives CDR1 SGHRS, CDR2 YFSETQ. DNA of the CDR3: TGCGCCAGCAGCTCCAGGGGTCGGTATGGCTACACCTTC. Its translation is CASSSRGRYGYTF.

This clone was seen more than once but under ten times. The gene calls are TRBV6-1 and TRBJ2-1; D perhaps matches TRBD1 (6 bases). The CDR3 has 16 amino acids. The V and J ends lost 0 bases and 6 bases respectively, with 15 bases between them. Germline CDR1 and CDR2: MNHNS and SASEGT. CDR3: CASSEAMRQGFNEQFF. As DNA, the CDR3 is TGTGCCAGCAGTGAAGCGATGAGGCAGGGGTTCAATGAGCAGTTCTTC.

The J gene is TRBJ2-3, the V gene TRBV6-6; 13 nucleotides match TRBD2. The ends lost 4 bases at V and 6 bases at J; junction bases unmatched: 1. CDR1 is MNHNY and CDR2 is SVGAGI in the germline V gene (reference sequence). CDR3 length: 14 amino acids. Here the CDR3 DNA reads TGTGCCAGCAGTTCGGGACTAGCGGGGGATACGCAGTATTTT. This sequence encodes CASSSGLAGDTQYF.

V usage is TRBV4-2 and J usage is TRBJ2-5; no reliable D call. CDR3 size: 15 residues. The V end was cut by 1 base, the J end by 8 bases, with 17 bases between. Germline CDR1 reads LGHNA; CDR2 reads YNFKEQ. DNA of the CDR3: TGTGCCAGCAGCCAAGGTGACGCCCGCGGTGGAACCCAGTACTTC. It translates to CASSQGDARGGTQYF.

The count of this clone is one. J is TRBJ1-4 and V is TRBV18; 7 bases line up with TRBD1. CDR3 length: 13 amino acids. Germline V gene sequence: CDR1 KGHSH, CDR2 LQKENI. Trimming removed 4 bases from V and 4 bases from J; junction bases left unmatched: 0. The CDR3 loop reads CASSRQGNEKLFF. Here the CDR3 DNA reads TGTGCCAGCTCACGACAGGGTAATGAAAAACTGTTTTTT.

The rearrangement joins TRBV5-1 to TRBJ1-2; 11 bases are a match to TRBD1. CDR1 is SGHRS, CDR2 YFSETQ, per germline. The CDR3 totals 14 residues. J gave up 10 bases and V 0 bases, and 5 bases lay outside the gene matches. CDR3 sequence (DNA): TGCGCCAGCAGCTTGGCACCGGGACAGGGGGACTACACCTTC. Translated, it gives CASSLAPGQGDYTF.

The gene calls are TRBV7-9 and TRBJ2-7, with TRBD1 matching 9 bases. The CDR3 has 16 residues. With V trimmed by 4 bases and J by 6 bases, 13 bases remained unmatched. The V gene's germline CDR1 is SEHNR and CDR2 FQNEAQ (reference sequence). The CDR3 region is CASSSTDRGIGGEQYF. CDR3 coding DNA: TGTGCCAGCAGCTCGACCGACAGGGGGATAGGTGGCGAGCAGTACTTC.

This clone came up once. Here the CDR3 reads CSVLTGTSEAFF. CDR3 nucleotides: TGCAGCGTTTTGACCGGGACAAGTGAAGCTTTCTTT. V and J are TRBV29-1 and TRBJ1-1; tentatively, D is TRBD1 (6 bases). The CDR3 runs to 12 residues. The germline V gene has CDR1 SQVTM and CDR2 ANQGSEA. V gave up 5 bases and J gave up 7 bases, with 14 bases separating them.

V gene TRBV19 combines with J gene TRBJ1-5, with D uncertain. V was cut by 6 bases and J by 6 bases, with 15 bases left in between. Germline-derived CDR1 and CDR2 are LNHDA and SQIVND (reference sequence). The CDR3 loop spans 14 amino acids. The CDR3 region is CASSDTLRGQPQHF. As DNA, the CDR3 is TGTGCCAGTAGCGACACCCTCCGGGGTCAGCCCCAGCATTTT.

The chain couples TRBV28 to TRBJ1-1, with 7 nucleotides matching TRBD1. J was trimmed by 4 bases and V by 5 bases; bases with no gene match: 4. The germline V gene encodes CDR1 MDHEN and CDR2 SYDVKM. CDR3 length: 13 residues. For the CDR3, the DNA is TGTGCCAGCAGTCCTCGGACAGGCACTGAAGCTTTCTTT. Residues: CASSPRTGTEAFF.